This entry lists 25 T cell receptor beta chains sequenced from one sample in a study of cytomegalovirus exposure and HLA in healthy donors. Primers for the PCR totalled 60 Vbeta and 13 Jbeta. Some clones are missing from TCRdb's copy, which holds only in-frame ones; the method was immunoSEQ multiplex PCR. This table holds 75,000 to 100,000 clones, around 82% found once. Sample: PBMCs. The receptors derive from a man in his forties in good health and CMV-seropositive.

J is TRBJ2-7 and V is TRBV7-9, with 7 bases that match TRBD1. The CDR3 covers 14 residues. V was clipped by 2 bases and J by 3 bases; unmatched bases: 4. Germline assignment: CDR1 SEHNR and CDR2 FQNEAQ (reference sequence). Written as DNA, the CDR3 is TGTGCCAGCAGCTTACGAGGGGGCATCTACGAGCAGTACTTC. This codes for CASSLRGGIYEQYF.

The rearrangement uses TRBV7-9 and TRBJ2-2; 8 positions match TRBD2. The CDR3 length is 16 residues. Unmatched junction bases numbered 4, after V lost 1 base and J lost 3 bases. Per the germline V gene, CDR1 is SEHNR and CDR2 is FQNEAQ (reference sequence). In nucleotides, the CDR3 is TGTGCCAGCAGCTTAGGCCTAGCGGGCCACACCGGGGAGCTGTTTTTT. Translated, it gives CASSLGLAGHTGELFF.

V usage is TRBV5-1 and J usage is TRBJ2-7; 11 positions match TRBD1. The trim removed 0 bases at V and 6 bases at J, leaving 2 bases unmatched. Germline values: CDR1 SGHRS, CDR2 YFSETQ. The CDR3 extends over 14 amino acids. CDR3 DNA sequence: TGCGCCAGCAGCTTGGCGGACAGGGGGCGCGAGCAGTACTTC. This sequence encodes CASSLADRGREQYF.

The chain carries TRBV7-2 and TRBJ2-1, with D possibly matching TRBD2 (6 bases). The CDR3 is made up of 16 amino acids. Germline loops: CDR1 SGHTA, CDR2 FQGNSA. The germline V and J ends were trimmed by 1 base and 0 bases, with 10 bases remaining between them. CDR3 region: CASSLVGGSSYNEQFF. CDR3 nucleotides: TGTGCCAGCAGCTTAGTCGGGGGAAGCTCCTACAATGAGCAGTTCTTC. Together with reference TRBV7-2 and TRBJ2-1, the CDR3 gives the full variable domain: GAGVSQSPSNKVTEKGKDVELRCDPISGHTALYWYRQSLGQGLEFLIYFQGNSAPDKSGLPSDRFSAERTGGSVSTLTIQRTQQEDSAVYLCASSLVGGSSYNEQFFGPGTRLTVL.

The V and J genes are TRBV18 and TRBJ2-2; D is uncertain. This CDR3 has 13 amino acids. V shed 3 bases and J shed 11 bases, with 13 bases lying between them. Germline V gene data show CDR1 as KGHSH and CDR2 as LQKENI. CDR3 bases: TGTGCCAGCTCACCCATAGCTCCGGTAGAGCTGTTTTTT. It is translated as CASSPIAPVELFF. Full variable domain (missing parts from reference TRBV18 and TRBJ2-2): NAGVMQNPRHLVRRRGQEARLRCSPMKGHSHVYWYRQLPEEGLKFMVYLQKENIIDESGMPKERFSAEFPKEGPSILRIQQVVRGDSAAYFCASSPIAPVELFFGEGSRLTVL.

The sample holds a few counts of this clone. The sample holds other DNA sequences that translate to the same CDR3. The genes are TRBV5-1 and TRBJ1-1, with TRBD1 as a possible D gene (5 bases). CDR1 and CDR2 from the germline V gene are SGHRS and YFSETQ. This CDR3 spans 13 amino acids. Trimming took 5 bases from V and 2 from J, leaving 10 bases between them. CDR3 coding DNA: TGCGCCAGCAGTCTCGACAGAAACACTGAAGCTTTCTTT. This sequence encodes CASSLDRNTEAFF.

The J gene is TRBJ1-1, the V gene TRBV27; no clear D. The CDR3 length is 13 residues. CDR1 is MNHEY and CDR2 is SMNVEV in the germline V gene (reference sequence). Trimming shortened V by 2 bases and J by 5 bases, and 9 bases separated the two germline ends. The CDR3 loop is CASSLVGRTEAFF. The CDR3 bases are TGTGCCAGCAGTTTAGTAGGGAGAACTGAAGCTTTCTTT.

This clone has just a few counts. The chain employs TRBV9 and TRBJ1-1; D uncertain. The CDR3 covers 15 residues. CDR1 SGDLS and CDR2 YYNGEE come from the germline V gene. The V and J ends lost 4 bases and 1 base respectively, with 14 bases between them. In DNA form, the CDR3 reads TGTGCCAGCAGCCCCCTGAGAGGAGGGAACACTGAAGCTTTCTTT. Its protein is CASSPLRGGNTEAFF. Combining the CDR3 with reference TRBV9 and TRBJ1-1 gives the whole variable domain DSGVTQTPKHLITATGQRVTLRCSPRSGDLSVYWYQQSLDQGLQFLIQYYNGEERAKGNILERFSAQQFPDLHSELNLSSLELGDSALYFCASSPLRGGNTEAFFGQGTRLTVV.

The V and J genes are TRBV27 and TRBJ1-1; D perhaps matches TRBD1 (5 bases). The germline CDR1 and CDR2 sequences are MNHEY and SMNVEV (reference sequence). This CDR3 region has 14 residues. V was shortened by 4 bases and J by 5 bases, with 14 bases between the two germline ends. The CDR3 is CASSYDRGRTEAFF. The CDR3 nucleotides are TGTGCCAGCAGTTACGACAGAGGACGAACTGAAGCTTTCTTT.

This chain joins TRBV5-5 and TRBJ1-1; weak D call: TRBD1 (6 bases). Germline V CDR1 and CDR2: SGHKS, YYEKEE (reference sequence). The CDR3 loop spans 13 amino acids. With 4 bases removed from V and 3 bases from J, the gap between germline ends came to 10 bases. The DNA for the CDR3 is TGTGCCAGCAGCCCGAGGGGGTACACTGAAGCTTTCTTT. It yields the protein CASSPRGYTEAFF.

The V gene is TRBV10-1, the J gene TRBJ2-7, with D perhaps TRBD2 (5 bases). The CDR3 runs 13 residues. Germline values: CDR1 WNHNN, CDR2 SYGVQD (reference sequence). V dropped 2 bases and J dropped 6 bases, with 11 bases sitting between them. The CDR3 here is CASSEPGVSEQYF. The CDR3 DNA sequence: TGCGCCAGCAGTGAGCCCGGGGTGAGCGAGCAGTACTTC.

A remark on this clone: A read error may account for a junction end that differs from germline. The genes are TRBV7-9 and TRBJ2-7; maybe TRBD2 (6 bases). The CDR3 extends over 16 amino acids. Looked up from germline, CDR1 is SEHNR and CDR2 is FQNEAQ (reference sequence). This chain's CDR3 is CSSSPGGEKGSYEQYF. In DNA, the CDR3 is TGTTCCAGCAGCCCCGGAGGGGAGAAAGGCTCCTACGAGCAGTACTTC. Combining the CDR3 with reference TRBV7-9 and TRBJ2-7 gives the whole variable domain DTGVSQNPRHKITKRGQNVTFRCDPISEHNRLYWYRQTLGQGPEFLTYFQNEAQLEKSRLLSDRFSAERPKGSFSTLEIQRTEQGDSAMYLCSSSPGGEKGSYEQYFGPGTRLTVT.

V and J are TRBV19 and TRBJ1-2; 8 positions agree with TRBD1. V lost 7 bases and J lost 4; bases outside the gene matches: 8. CDR3 length equals 14 residues. Germline V gene data show CDR1 as LNHDA and CDR2 as SQIVND (reference sequence). This CDR3 is CASTPDRGGYGYTF. In DNA, the CDR3 is TGTGCCAGTACCCCAGACAGGGGAGGCTATGGCTACACCTTC.

The gene calls are TRBV18 and TRBJ2-3; D remains unclear. The length of the CDR3 is 14 residues. V was shortened by 3 bases and J by 4 bases, with 11 bases between the two germline ends. The germline V gene has CDR1 KGHSH and CDR2 LQKENI. CDR3 protein: CASSPAASSDTQYF. The CDR3, as DNA: TGTGCCAGCTCACCTGCTGCGAGCTCAGATACGCAGTATTTT.

The chain links TRBV19 to TRBJ1-6, with 9 positions matching TRBD1. Germline V gives CDR1 LNHDA, CDR2 SQIVND (reference sequence). V shed 5 bases and J 2 bases; nucleotides not matched to a gene: 7. CDR3 length: 17 amino acids. CDR3 sequence reads: CASSAGQGMAYNSPLHF. CDR3 coding DNA: TGTGCCAGTAGTGCCGGACAGGGGATGGCCTATAATTCACCCCTCCACTTT.

V is TRBV19 and J is TRBJ2-7, with 11 positions matching TRBD1. V trimming: 4 bases; J trimming: 6 bases; junction bases outside the gene matches: 8. The CDR3 loop spans 15 amino acids. Germline V gene sequence: CDR1 LNHDA, CDR2 SQIVND (reference sequence). The DNA for the CDR3 is TGTGCCAGTAGTACTCCCGGGACAGGGGGGCGCGAGCAGTACTTC. Translated: CASSTPGTGGREQYF. Complete variable domain (other parts from reference TRBV19 and TRBJ2-7): DGGITQSPKYLFRKEGQNVTLSCEQNLNHDAMYWYRQDPGQGLRLIYYSQIVNDFQKGDIAEGYSVSREKKESFPLTVTSAQKNPTAFYLCASSTPGTGGREQYFGPGTRLTVT.

This clone has just one count. This chain joins TRBV30 and TRBJ1-5; 7 nucleotides match TRBD1. Germline V gene lookup returns CDR1 GTSNPN and CDR2 SVGIG (reference sequence). The CDR3 contains 13 residues. V was pared by 4 bases and J by 6 bases, with 6 bases of the junction left unmatched. The CDR3, as DNA: TGTGCCTGGACAGGGGGAATAGGTCAGCCCCAGCATTTT. Protein product: CAWTGGIGQPQHF.

The gene calls are TRBV4-1 and TRBJ2-7; D unclear. The CDR3 extends over 14 amino acids. V was clipped by 0 bases and J by 4 bases, with 10 bases between them. CDR1 and CDR2 (germline): MGHRA, YSYEKL. The DNA for the CDR3 is TGCGCCAGCAGCCAAGATATCCTCGGGTACGAGCAGTACTTC. Its protein is CASSQDILGYEQYF.

For the CDR3, the DNA is TGTGCCAGCAGCGTCCGGGACAGGGGTGGCTATGGCTACACCTTC. Protein sequence: CASSVRDRGGYGYTF. The V call is TRBV11-2, the J call TRBJ1-2; 10 bases are a match to TRBD1. The germline V gene has CDR1 SGHAT and CDR2 FQNNGV. With 5 bases clipped from V and 4 bases from J, the junction kept 7 bases outside the gene matches. This CDR3 spans 15 amino acids.

This chain links TRBV7-3 with TRBJ2-1; unclear D gene. V lost 2 bases and J lost 9, with 17 bases in between. Germline CDR1 reads SGHTA; CDR2 reads FQGTGA. This CDR3 contains 15 residues. The CDR3 coding sequence is TGTGCCAGCAGCTTATTGGCCGGAGATAGAGGTGAGCAGTTCTTC. Translating gives CASSLLAGDRGEQFF.

This chain joins TRBV9 and TRBJ1-1, with a tentative D call TRBD1 (6 bases). This CDR3 comprises 14 residues. Germline V gives CDR1 SGDLS, CDR2 YYNGEE. The V and J ends lost 1 base and 0 bases respectively, with 7 bases between them. Here the CDR3 DNA reads TGTGCCAGCAGCGTAAGGACAGTGAACACTGAAGCTTTCTTT. Protein sequence: CASSVRTVNTEAFF.

The genes are TRBV5-1 and TRBJ2-1; tentative D call: TRBD2 (5 bases). V was trimmed by 1 base and J by 6 bases, leaving 11 bases between them. Per the germline V gene, CDR1 is SGHRS and CDR2 is YFSETQ. The CDR3 length is 14 residues. The CDR3 DNA is TGCGCCAGCAGCTTGCTGCCGGGGTCCAATGAGCAGTTCTTC. Translation gives CASSLLPGSNEQFF. The full variable domain, with the rest looked up from reference TRBV5-1 and TRBJ2-1, is KAGVTQTPRYLIKTRGQQVTLSCSPISGHRSVSWYQQTPGQGLQFLFEYFSETQRNKGNFPGRFSGRQFSNSRSEMNVSTLELGDSALYLCASSLLPGSNEQFFGPGTRLTVL.

This chain uses TRBV30 with TRBJ2-2; 9 nucleotides agree with TRBD2. Germline values: CDR1 GTSNPN, CDR2 SVGIG (reference sequence). The CDR3 is made up of 14 amino acids. V gave up 6 bases and J gave up 0 bases; unmatched junction bases: 2. The CDR3 nucleotides are TGTGCCTGTTCTAGCGGGACGAACACCGGGGAGCTGTTTTTT. It specifies CACSSGTNTGELFF.

This clone was seen a single time. The chain employs TRBV7-3 and TRBJ2-5; 9 bases align to TRBD2. This CDR3 is built from 15 residues. In germline, CDR1 is SGHTA, CDR2 FQGTGA. J lost 5 bases, V lost 5 bases, and 9 bases had no gene match. The DNA for the CDR3 is TGTGCCAGCAGCCTCCTTGGGCGGGGGGGGGAGACCCAGTACTTC. It yields the protein CASSLLGRGGETQYF.

This chain connects TRBV5-1 to TRBJ2-3; TRBD1 aligns across 11 bases. Looked up from germline, CDR1 is SGHRS and CDR2 is YFSETQ. Germline trimming cut 0 bases from V and 3 bases from J; bases unmatched to any gene: 3. The CDR3 sequence is 16 residues long. The CDR3 DNA is TGCGCCAGCAGCTTGGGGACAGGGGGCTTAACAGATACGCAGTATTTT. It translates to CASSLGTGGLTDTQYF.